This TCR beta chain is drawn from a study of blood T cell repertoires in COVID-19. J lost 7 bases, V lost 4 bases, and 4 bases had no gene match. CDR1 and CDR2 (germline): SNHLY, FYNNEI. This CDR3 is 14 amino acids long. Authors' data handling: Quantification of nucleated cells was approximated via reference gene primer amplification. Data came from immunoSEQ multiplex PCR; TCRdb stores just in-frame clones and leaves some out. The V and J calls and clone size are taken from that table; D and trimming were inferred from the DNA. This table has 120,000 to 150,000 clones, 84% appearing once. The origin of this receptor is a woman aged 45-59 years who had been exposed to COVID-19. The specimen sequenced was PBMCs or T cells enriched from blood (not recorded which). The V gene is TRBV2, the J gene TRBJ1-6; 7 nucleotides match TRBD1. In DNA, the CDR3 is TGTGCCAGCAGTGGGGACAGCGTAAATTCACCCCTCCACTTT. It encodes CASSGDSVNSPLHF.